The 30 T cell receptor beta chains reported below all come from one sample, sequenced in a study of ipilimumab plus nivolumab after autologous stem cell transplantation. Clones were sequenced by immunoSEQ multiplex PCR, and TCRdb holds only the in-frame ones, with some missing. Of around 15,000 clones listed, roughly four fifths are singletons. Here the sequenced sample was PBMCs, taken in a trial of ipilimumab plus nivolumab as post-transplant consolidation. Source of these receptors: a male donor with diffuse large B-cell lymphoma.

The gene calls are TRBV10-1 and TRBJ1-5, with D tentatively TRBD1 (6 bases). There are 14 residues in the CDR3. The ends were cut back, 7 bases at V and 3 bases at J, with 13 bases in the middle. Germline-derived CDR1 and CDR2 are WNHNN and SYGVQD (reference sequence). CDR3 coding DNA: TGCGCCAGCACCAAGGGACACGACAATCAGCCCCAGCATTTT. It codes for CASTKGHDNQPQHF.

A word on this clone: With only one base between it and a far larger clone, this is likely a read error. This rearrangement joins TRBV14 to TRBJ2-2; possible D gene TRBD1, 5 bases. This CDR3 spans 16 amino acids. Germline-derived CDR1 and CDR2 are SGHDN and FVKESK. V shed 5 bases and J shed 4 bases, with 17 bases lying between them. The CDR3 sequence: CASSLVWGSSTGELFF. CDR3 bases: TGTGCCAGCAGCTTAGTTTGGGGCAGCAGCACCGGGGAGCTGTTTTTT.

This clone was recorded a few times. The chain uses TRBV15 and TRBJ2-7, with D unclear. Trimming left V 2 bases short and J 1 base short, with 6 bases between. The CDR3 consists of 13 residues. The germline V gene encodes CDR1 LNHNV and CDR2 YYDKDF (reference sequence). The CDR3 spells CATSRPGSYEQYF. For the CDR3, the DNA is TGTGCCACCAGCAGACCTGGGTCCTACGAGCAGTACTTC.

The V and J genes are TRBV4-1 and TRBJ2-7; D ambiguous. The CDR3 runs to 14 residues. V was shortened by 1 base and J by 0 bases, with 7 bases between the two germline ends. Germline CDR1 and CDR2: MGHRA and YSYEKL. The CDR3 nucleotides are TGCGCCAGCAGCCAAGTCCCGAGCTCCTACGAGCAGTACTTC. Translated: CASSQVPSSYEQYF.

The chain links TRBV6-1 to TRBJ1-5; no definite D call. The CDR3 extends over 15 amino acids. The germline CDR1 and CDR2 sequences are MNHNS and SASEGT. V dropped 3 bases and J dropped 11 bases, with 20 bases sitting between them. The CDR3 loop reads CASSESGNQRKAQHF. The CDR3 nucleotides read TGTGCCAGCAGTGAGTCGGGAAATCAGAGGAAGGCCCAGCATTTT.

This sequence joins TRBV29-1 and TRBJ2-7; 10 nucleotides line up with TRBD1. CDR1 is SQVTM and CDR2 is ANQGSEA in the germline V gene. This CDR3 has 14 residues. V shed 4 bases, J shed 3 bases, and the junction held 6 bases outside the gene matches. Here the CDR3 reads CSVGRDRGNYEQYF. The CDR3 DNA is TGCAGCGTTGGCCGGGACAGGGGTAACTACGAGCAGTACTTC.

The gene calls are TRBV7-2 and TRBJ2-3, with D unresolved. The V gene's germline CDR1 is SGHTA and CDR2 FQGNSA. V was trimmed by 0 bases and J by 6 bases, leaving 10 bases between them. CDR3 length equals 14 residues. CDR3 sequence (DNA): TGTGCCAGCAGCTTAGCCGCTCGCAGTGATACGCAGTATTTT. Translating it yields CASSLAARSDTQYF.

The chain joins TRBV10-3 to TRBJ2-2; 8 bases line up with TRBD1. Germline V gene lookup returns CDR1 ENHRY and CDR2 SYGVKD. The length of the CDR3 is 15 residues. V shed 6 bases and J 1 base; nucleotides not matched to a gene: 4. The CDR3 sequence is CAIRETGVNTGELFF. CDR3 DNA sequence: TGTGCCATCAGGGAGACAGGGGTGAACACCGGGGAGCTGTTTTTT.

The rearrangement links TRBV28 to TRBJ1-1, with D perhaps matching TRBD1 (5 bases). The CDR3 has 15 amino acids. Between the trimmed V and J ends, which lost 5 bases and 2 bases, there was a span of 15 bases. Germline assignment: CDR1 MDHEN and CDR2 SYDVKM. In DNA form, the CDR3 reads TGTGCCAGCAGTGCACCACTGGGACGTAACACTGAAGCTTTCTTT. Encoded protein: CASSAPLGRNTEAFF.

This sequence joins TRBV5-1 and TRBJ1-2; D gene uncertain. This CDR3 contains 16 residues. The ends were cut back, 0 bases at V and 1 base at J, with 13 bases in the middle. Germline values: CDR1 SGHRS, CDR2 YFSETQ. The CDR3 here is CASSLVTGVFNYGYTF. CDR3 DNA: TGCGCCAGCAGCTTGGTTACCGGGGTTTTTAACTATGGCTACACCTTC.

The CDR3 bases are TGTGCCAGCAGTTACGGGGGGACCCTCTATGGCTACACCTTC. Amino acid sequence: CASSYGGTLYGYTF. The chain joins TRBV6-5 to TRBJ1-2, with TRBD1 as a possible D gene (5 bases). The germline V and J ends were trimmed by 2 bases and 4 bases, with 11 bases remaining between them. The CDR3 has 14 amino acids. In germline, CDR1 is MNHEY, CDR2 SVGAGI.

CDR3 sequence: CASSNSGGAYETQYF. The CDR3 DNA sequence: TGTGCCAGCAGTAACAGCGGGGGGGCCTACGAGACCCAGTACTTC. The V and J genes are TRBV6-5 and TRBJ2-5; TRBD2 matches 10 bases. CDR1 and CDR2 (germline): MNHEY, SVGAGI. The CDR3 sequence is 15 residues long. V trimming: 5 bases; J trimming: 5 bases; junction bases outside the gene matches: 8.

The chain carries TRBV19 and TRBJ1-2; 8 nucleotides agree with TRBD1. Germline CDR1 LNHDA, CDR2 SQIVND (reference sequence). The CDR3 extends over 14 amino acids. V was clipped by 5 bases and J by 6 bases; unmatched bases: 8. CDR3 in DNA: TGTGCCAGTAGTCCCCAGGGGGCGCTTAATGGCTACACCTTC. Its translation is CASSPQGALNGYTF.

The V and J genes are TRBV2 and TRBJ2-3; D could derive from TRBD1 or TRBD2 (6 bases each). This CDR3 comprises 14 residues. Per germline, CDR1 SNHLY and CDR2 FYNNEI. V lost 2 bases to trimming and J lost 1 base, with 7 bases between them. CDR3 DNA: TGTGCCAGCAGTGAACGGGGGCGCACAGATACGCAGTATTTT. Its protein product is CASSERGRTDTQYF.

This clone was detected once. The genes are TRBV7-6 and TRBJ2-2, with a weak D call TRBD2 (5 bases). This CDR3 has 16 amino acids. Per germline, CDR1 SGHVS and CDR2 FNYEAQ. Deletions cut 5 bases from V and 2 bases from J, with 15 bases between. DNA of the CDR3: TGTGCCAGCAGCACCCGAGCGGTTTCCAACACCGGGGAGCTGTTTTTT. Its protein product is CASSTRAVSNTGELFF.

The chain has TRBV27 and TRBJ2-1, with 7 bases aligning to TRBD2. CDR1 is MNHEY and CDR2 is SMNVEV in the germline V gene (reference sequence). Trimming took 2 bases from V and 4 from J; bases not matched to a gene: 5. The CDR3 has 15 amino acids. CDR3 nucleotides: TGTGCCAGCAGTTTAAACGCGGGGGTATACAATGAGCAGTTCTTC. Its translation: CASSLNAGVYNEQFF.

This sequence joins TRBV5-4 and TRBJ1-3; D call uncertain. V lost 0 bases and J 2 bases, leaving 6 bases between the germline ends. This CDR3 is 14 amino acids long. From germline, CDR1 is SGHNT and CDR2 YYREEE (reference sequence). The CDR3 sequence: CASSLATAGNTIYF. The CDR3 DNA is TGTGCCAGCAGCTTGGCGACGGCTGGAAACACCATATATTTT.

The J gene is TRBJ2-3, the V gene TRBV6-1; D uncertain. Trimming shortened V by 4 bases and J by 6 bases, and 5 bases separated the two germline ends. The CDR3 consists of 11 residues. The germline CDR1 and CDR2 sequences are MNHNS and SASEGT. The DNA for the CDR3 is TGTGCCAGCAGTGGTAGTGATACGCAGTATTTT. Encoded protein: CASSGSDTQYF.

As to this clone: The sample holds other DNA sequences that translate to the same CDR3. V gene TRBV5-1 combines with J gene TRBJ1-2; possibly TRBD1 for D (6 bases). The germline V gene encodes CDR1 SGHRS and CDR2 YFSETQ. The CDR3 runs 14 residues. V lost 2 bases, J lost 2 bases, and 10 bases lay in between. The DNA of the CDR3 is TGCGCCAGCAGCTTAGGGGGAACCAACTATGGCTACACCTTC. Protein sequence: CASSLGGTNYGYTF.

V usage is TRBV2 and J usage is TRBJ2-7, with D uncertain. Germline CDR1 SNHLY, CDR2 FYNNEI. The CDR3 is made up of 12 amino acids. V was trimmed by 5 bases and J by 0 bases, leaving 5 bases between them. The CDR3 DNA sequence: TGTGCCAGCAGTTGGAGCTCCTACGAGCAGTACTTC. Its protein is CASSWSSYEQYF.

This rearrangement joins TRBV15 to TRBJ2-1; D is tentatively TRBD1 or TRBD2 (5 bases each). The CDR3 totals 14 residues. The V and J ends lost 0 bases and 8 bases respectively, with 11 bases between them. The V gene's germline CDR1 is LNHNV and CDR2 YYDKDF (reference sequence). This CDR3 is CATSRERGGDEQFF. For the CDR3, the DNA is TGTGCCACCAGCAGAGAGAGGGGCGGAGATGAGCAGTTCTTC.

The chain recombines TRBV5-8 with TRBJ2-2, with a tentative D call TRBD1 (5 bases). Germline loops: CDR1 SGHTS, CDR2 YDEGEE. This CDR3 is built from 12 residues. V gave up 4 bases and J gave up 6 bases, with 7 bases separating them. CDR3 DNA sequence: TGTGCCAGCAGCCAGGGTCCCGGGGAGCTGTTTTTT. Amino acids: CASSQGPGELFF.

This clone was recorded only once. The V call is TRBV6-4, the J call TRBJ2-1, with 8 bases lining up with TRBD1. The CDR3 has 15 amino acids. V lost 0 bases and J lost 4; bases outside the gene matches: 2. Germline V gives CDR1 MRHNA, CDR2 SNTAGT. Here the CDR3 reads CASSDSQGEYNEQFF. In nucleotides, the CDR3 is TGTGCCAGCAGTGACTCACAGGGGGAATACAATGAGCAGTTCTTC.

The count of this clone is one. The rearrangement joins TRBV5-8 to TRBJ2-4; the D gene is possibly TRBD1 (6 bases). This CDR3 spans 15 amino acids. The V gene lost 3 bases and the J gene lost 0 bases, with 10 bases spanning the gap. CDR1 SGHTS and CDR2 YDEGEE come from the germline V gene. As DNA, the CDR3 is TGTGCCAGCAGCTCCTGGACAGTAGCCAAAAACATTCAGTACTTC. Its protein is CASSSWTVAKNIQYF.

This rearrangement joins TRBV11-2 to TRBJ1-5, with TRBD1 matching 8 bases. Trimming removed 4 bases from V and 2 bases from J; junction bases left unmatched: 1. This CDR3 comprises 14 residues. CDR1 SGHAT and CDR2 FQNNGV come from the germline V gene. The chain's CDR3 is CASSSTGGNQPQHF. CDR3 coding DNA: TGTGCCAGCAGCTCGACAGGGGGCAATCAGCCCCAGCATTTT.

The CDR3 reads CASSHGTPRRETQYF. The CDR3 DNA reads TGTGCCAGCAGTCACGGGACACCCCGCCGGGAGACCCAGTACTTC. The chain is built from TRBV6-6 and TRBJ2-5, with TRBD1 as a possible D gene (6 bases). CDR1 is MNHNY and CDR2 is SVGAGI in the germline V gene (reference sequence). With 5 bases removed from V and 5 bases from J, the gap between germline ends came to 18 bases. This CDR3 is 15 amino acids long.

This chain uses TRBV11-2 with TRBJ1-6, with 10 bases that match TRBD1. V gave up 4 bases and J gave up 6 bases; unmatched junction bases: 3. The CDR3 extends over 15 amino acids. Germline loops: CDR1 SGHAT, CDR2 FQNNGV. CDR3 loop: CASSSGQGVNSPLHF. CDR3 in DNA: TGTGCCAGCAGCTCCGGACAGGGGGTTAATTCACCCCTCCACTTT.

This chain connects TRBV6-4 to TRBJ2-1, with 7 bases matching TRBD2. The germline CDR1 and CDR2 sequences are MRHNA and SNTAGT. CDR3 size: 13 residues. The V and J ends lost 5 bases and 5 bases, in that order; junction bases with no gene match: 3. The CDR3 region is CASSSGANNEQFF. Here the CDR3 DNA reads TGTGCCAGCAGTAGCGGGGCCAACAATGAGCAGTTCTTC.

The chain couples TRBV10-3 to TRBJ2-7; tentatively, D is TRBD2 (5 bases). The CDR3 sequence is 14 residues long. The germline V gene encodes CDR1 ENHRY and CDR2 SYGVKD. The ends were cut back, 4 bases at V and 5 bases at J, with 15 bases in the middle. Written as DNA, the CDR3 is TGTGCCATCAGTGTAGAGGGAAGGCCTAACGAGCAGTACTTC. Translation gives CAISVEGRPNEQYF.

V usage is TRBV6-6 and J usage is TRBJ2-7; the D is unclear. Germline V gene lookup returns CDR1 MNHNY and CDR2 SVGAGI (reference sequence). CDR3 size: 14 residues. Deletions cut 6 bases from V and 1 base from J, with 13 bases between. The DNA of the CDR3 is TGTGCCAGCAGCCCTGATAGCTTTTCCTACGAGCAGTACTTC. This codes for CASSPDSFSYEQYF.